A selection of T cell receptor beta chains follows, all from one sample in a study of cytomegalovirus exposure and HLA in healthy donors. This table comes from immunoSEQ multiplex PCR, and its TCRdb copy is limited to in-frame clones, with some not included. The data show roughly 160,000 clones, roughly three quarters seen once. Sequences were obtained from PBMCs. Source of these receptors: a man aged 18 to 29 in good health and CMV-seropositive. The CDR3 runs from the conserved cysteine through the conserved F or W. D genes are given only for firm matches. Rows give clone size only sometimes, using once, few, many, or a class for an expanded clone.

j_call: TRBJ2-3
v_call: TRBV10-3
clone_size: NA
cdr3_length: 13
d_call: NA
cdr3_nt: TGTGCCATCCGGGACACAAGCACAGATACGCAGTATTTT
cdr3_aa: CAIRDTSTDTQYF

j_call: TRBJ1-6
v_call: TRBV4-3
clone_size: NA
cdr3_length: 17
d_call: NA
cdr3_nt: TGCGCCAGCAGCCAAGATGCTGGGCTGGACTATAATTCACCCCTCCACTTT
cdr3_aa: CASSQDAGLDYNSPLHF

j_call: TRBJ2-7
v_call: TRBV4-3
clone_size: NA
cdr3_length: 13
d_call: NA
cdr3_nt: TGCGCCAGCAGCCAAGCAGGGAACTACGAGCAGTACTTC
cdr3_aa: CASSQAGNYEQYF

j_call: TRBJ2-5
v_call: TRBV7-6
clone_size: NA
cdr3_length: 14
d_call: NA
cdr3_nt: TGTGCCAGCAGCTTAGAACAGGGCCAAGAGACCCAGTACTTC
cdr3_aa: CASSLEQGQETQYF

j_call: TRBJ1-2
v_call: TRBV28
clone_size: NA
cdr3_length: 14
d_call: NA
cdr3_nt: TGTGCCAGCAGCCGTCTGGCGGTGCCCTATGGCTACACCTTC
cdr3_aa: CASSRLAVPYGYTF

j_call: TRBJ2-1
v_call: TRBV6-1
clone_size: NA
cdr3_length: 17
d_call: TRBD2
cdr3_nt: TGTGCCAGCAGTGCAAGCGGGAGGACCTCCTCCTACAATGAGCAGTTCTTC
cdr3_aa: CASSASGRTSSYNEQFF

j_call: TRBJ1-1
v_call: TRBV29-1
clone_size: NA
cdr3_length: 13
d_call: NA
cdr3_nt: TGCAGCGCCCTCATGGGGGGTAACACTGAAGCTTTCTTT
cdr3_aa: CSALMGGNTEAFF

j_call: TRBJ2-4
v_call: TRBV18
clone_size: NA
cdr3_length: 16
d_call: NA
cdr3_nt: TGTGCCAGCTCACCACGACTGGGGCTAGCCAAAAACATTCAGTACTTC
cdr3_aa: CASSPRLGLAKNIQYF

j_call: TRBJ2-5
v_call: TRBV29-1
clone_size: few
cdr3_length: 12
d_call: NA
cdr3_nt: TGCAGCGTCGATCCGGGGGAAAAGACCCAGTACTTC
cdr3_aa: CSVDPGEKTQYF

j_call: TRBJ2-5
v_call: TRBV9
clone_size: NA
cdr3_length: 13
d_call: TRBD1
cdr3_nt: TGTGCCAGCAGTCGGACAGGCGTCGGGGAGCAGTACTTC
cdr3_aa: CASSRTGVGEQYF

j_call: TRBJ2-3
v_call: TRBV25-1
clone_size: NA
cdr3_length: 15
d_call: NA
cdr3_nt: TGTGCGACCTCCCCGGCCCTTGGGCACACAGATACGCAGTATTTT
cdr3_aa: CATSPALGHTDTQYF

j_call: TRBJ1-2
v_call: TRBV5-1
clone_size: NA
cdr3_length: 18
d_call: TRBD1
cdr3_nt: TGCGCCAGCAGCCGAGGCTTAAATCGGGACAGGGCCTATACGGGCTACACCTTC
cdr3_aa: CASSRGLNRDRAYTGYTF

j_call: TRBJ2-5
v_call: TRBV5-6
clone_size: NA
cdr3_length: 16
d_call: TRBD1
cdr3_nt: TGTGCCAGCAGCTTGCCCTGGACAGGGAAGGGAGAGACCCAGTACTTC
cdr3_aa: CASSLPWTGKGETQYF

j_call: TRBJ2-4
v_call: TRBV29-1
clone_size: NA
cdr3_length: 15
d_call: TRBD2
cdr3_nt: TGCAGCGTCGGGGGGGGTAGGCTAGCCAAAAACATTCAGTACTTC
cdr3_aa: CSVGGGRLAKNIQYF

j_call: TRBJ1-1
v_call: TRBV6-4
clone_size: NA
cdr3_length: 15
d_call: NA
cdr3_nt: TGTGCCAGCAGTGGACATACCGAGGGGAGGCCTGAAGCTTTCTTT
cdr3_aa: CASSGHTEGRPEAFF

j_call: TRBJ2-1
v_call: TRBV9
clone_size: NA
cdr3_length: 17
d_call: TRBD1
cdr3_nt: TGTGCCAGCAGCGTAGGCTCCGGGACAGGGGTAATTAATGAGCAGTTCTTC
cdr3_aa: CASSVGSGTGVINEQFF

j_call: TRBJ2-6
v_call: TRBV4-2
clone_size: once
cdr3_length: 15
d_call: NA
cdr3_nt: TGTGCCAGCAGCCAGCCCAACTCTGGGGCCAACGGCCTGACTTTC
cdr3_aa: CASSQPNSGANGLTF

j_call: TRBJ2-7
v_call: TRBV7-9
clone_size: NA
cdr3_length: 17
d_call: NA
cdr3_nt: TGTGCCAGCAGCTCTACCCAACAACCTACCCTGAGGGACGAGCAGTACTTC
cdr3_aa: CASSSTQQPTLRDEQYF

j_call: TRBJ2-7
v_call: TRBV27
clone_size: NA
cdr3_length: 15
d_call: TRBD2
cdr3_nt: TGTGCCAGCAGTTTAACTAGCGGGGGTTTGTACGAGCAGTACTTC
cdr3_aa: CASSLTSGGLYEQYF

j_call: TRBJ1-1
v_call: TRBV7-9
clone_size: NA
cdr3_length: 12
d_call: NA
cdr3_nt: TGTGCCAGCAGCCTAACGGGGGGGGAAGCTTTCTTT
cdr3_aa: CASSLTGGEAFF

j_call: TRBJ2-6
v_call: TRBV30
clone_size: NA
cdr3_length: 15
d_call: NA
cdr3_nt: TGTGCCTGGAGTCCCACGGGAGCTGGGGCCAACGTCCTGACTTTC
cdr3_aa: CAWSPTGAGANVLTF

j_call: TRBJ1-5
v_call: TRBV7-6
clone_size: NA
cdr3_length: 15
d_call: TRBD1
cdr3_nt: TGTGCCAGCAGCAGCCGACAGGGGGAGGGGCAGCCCCAGCATTTT
cdr3_aa: CASSSRQGEGQPQHF

j_call: TRBJ2-7
v_call: TRBV23-1
clone_size: NA
cdr3_length: 17
d_call: TRBD1
cdr3_nt: TGCGCCAGCAGTCAATCGCCGGCGGGGGACAGGGCCTACGAGCAGTACTTC
cdr3_aa: CASSQSPAGDRAYEQYF

j_call: TRBJ2-3
v_call: TRBV7-2
clone_size: NA
cdr3_length: 16
d_call: TRBD1
cdr3_nt: TGTGCCAGCAGCTTGGCCGGGACAGGGGGCGCAGATACGCAGTATTTT
cdr3_aa: CASSLAGTGGADTQYF

j_call: TRBJ2-1
v_call: TRBV6-5
clone_size: NA
cdr3_length: 15
d_call: NA
cdr3_nt: TGTGCCAGCAGTTACTACAGGGACACCTACAATGAGCAGTTCTTC
cdr3_aa: CASSYYRDTYNEQFF

j_call: TRBJ2-3
v_call: TRBV29-1
clone_size: NA
cdr3_length: 15
d_call: TRBD2
cdr3_nt: TGCAGCGTTGATCAGGGACTAGGCGGGGCAGATACGCAGTATTTT
cdr3_aa: CSVDQGLGGADTQYF

j_call: TRBJ2-7
v_call: TRBV7-8
clone_size: NA
cdr3_length: 12
d_call: NA
cdr3_nt: TGTGCCAGCAGAAGGGGTCTCTACGAGCAGTACTTC
cdr3_aa: CASRRGLYEQYF

j_call: TRBJ2-2
v_call: TRBV27
clone_size: NA
cdr3_length: 18
d_call: TRBD1
cdr3_nt: TGTGCCAGCAGTCGGATCCGCGACAGGGGCCTAAACACCGGGGAGCTGTTTTTT
cdr3_aa: CASSRIRDRGLNTGELFF

j_call: TRBJ1-5
v_call: TRBV7-8
clone_size: few
cdr3_length: 17
d_call: NA
cdr3_nt: TGTGCCAGCAGCTTAGGGGTGCGAGGTTATAGCAATCAGCCCCAGCATTTT
cdr3_aa: CASSLGVRGYSNQPQHF

j_call: TRBJ2-4
v_call: TRBV19
clone_size: NA
cdr3_length: 15
d_call: TRBD1
cdr3_nt: TGTGCCAGTAGTAGGGGACAGGGTGTGGGGAACATTCAGTACTTC
cdr3_aa: CASSRGQGVGNIQYF

j_call: TRBJ1-5
v_call: TRBV19
clone_size: NA
cdr3_length: 16
d_call: NA
cdr3_nt: TGTGCCAGTAGTTGGGGGACACGGACCCGAAATCAGCCCCAGCATTTT
cdr3_aa: CASSWGTRTRNQPQHF

j_call: TRBJ1-1
v_call: TRBV15
clone_size: NA
cdr3_length: 15
d_call: TRBD1
cdr3_nt: TGTGCCACCAGCGGGCGACAGGGTAAAGGCACTGAAGCTTTCTTT
cdr3_aa: CATSGRQGKGTEAFF

j_call: TRBJ2-7
v_call: TRBV2
clone_size: NA
cdr3_length: 12
d_call: TRBD2
cdr3_nt: TGTGCCACCCGGACTAGCTCGTACGAGCAGTACTTC
cdr3_aa: CATRTSSYEQYF

j_call: TRBJ1-1
v_call: TRBV13
clone_size: NA
cdr3_length: 14
d_call: NA
cdr3_nt: TGTGCCAGCAGTATCCGGACACTGAACACTGAAGCTTTCTTT
cdr3_aa: CASSIRTLNTEAFF

j_call: TRBJ1-1
v_call: TRBV5-1
clone_size: NA
cdr3_length: 14
d_call: TRBD1
cdr3_nt: TGCGCCAGCAGGTTACAGGGGCCATCCACTGAAGCTTTCTTT
cdr3_aa: CASRLQGPSTEAFF

j_call: TRBJ2-5
v_call: TRBV30
clone_size: once
cdr3_length: 16
d_call: TRBD2
cdr3_nt: TGTGCCTGGAGTGTAGGGACTAGCGGGGGGGCGGAGACCCAGTACTTC
cdr3_aa: CAWSVGTSGGAETQYF

j_call: TRBJ2-7
v_call: TRBV10-3
clone_size: NA
cdr3_length: 16
d_call: TRBD1
cdr3_nt: TGTGCCATCAGTGAATGTAGTGTTCAGGGGGCTTGCGAGCAGTACTTC
cdr3_aa: CAISECSVQGACEQYF

j_call: TRBJ2-1
v_call: TRBV4-2
clone_size: few
cdr3_length: 17
d_call: NA
cdr3_nt: TGTGCCAGCAGCCAACAAACGGCGGCGGGTTCCTACAATGAGCAGTTCTTC
cdr3_aa: CASSQQTAAGSYNEQFF

j_call: TRBJ1-2
v_call: TRBV9
clone_size: NA
cdr3_length: 14
d_call: NA
cdr3_nt: TGTGCCAGCAGCGTAACCTCAAGAGACTATGGCTACACCTTC
cdr3_aa: CASSVTSRDYGYTF

j_call: TRBJ2-7
v_call: TRBV5-6
clone_size: NA
cdr3_length: 13
d_call: TRBD2
cdr3_nt: TGTGCCAGCAGCTTGGGGGGATCGGGAGGCCAGTACTTC
cdr3_aa: CASSLGGSGGQYF

j_call: TRBJ2-7
v_call: TRBV11-2
clone_size: once
cdr3_length: 14
d_call: NA
cdr3_nt: TGTGCCAGCAGCTTAGGTCCGTACTCTTACGAGCAGTACTTC
cdr3_aa: CASSLGPYSYEQYF

j_call: TRBJ2-1
v_call: TRBV7-9
clone_size: NA
cdr3_length: 11
d_call: NA
cdr3_nt: TGTGCCAGCAGCCTCAGTCGAGAGCAGTTCTTC
cdr3_aa: CASSLSREQFF

j_call: TRBJ1-1
v_call: TRBV2
clone_size: NA
cdr3_length: 14
d_call: NA
cdr3_nt: TGTGCCAGCGAAGTACAGGGTATGACCACTGAAGCTTTCTTT
cdr3_aa: CASEVQGMTTEAFF

j_call: TRBJ2-2
v_call: TRBV6-1
clone_size: once
cdr3_length: 15
d_call: TRBD1
cdr3_nt: TGTGCCAGCATCCGGGACAGGGGGCTTCCCGGGGAGCTGTTTTTT
cdr3_aa: CASIRDRGLPGELFF